What follows are 24 T cell receptor beta chains derived from one specimen sequenced in a study of early T cells in non-severe SARS-CoV-2 infection. TCRdb used MiXCR to reprocess the 5' RACE reads, holding one entry per CDR3 protein. The sample lists around 99,000 distinct CDR3 sequences, over 8.5% seen once, with about 7.6% in the top ten. Sequencing was carried out using whole blood. These receptors all stem from an adult who was a healthcare worker with PCR-confirmed SARS-CoV-2 infection or an uninfected control (not recorded which).

The chain has TRBV29-1 and TRBJ2-2, with D unresolved. V was trimmed by 6 bases and J by 5 bases, leaving 7 bases between them. The germline V gene encodes CDR1 SQVTM and CDR2 ANQGSEA. This CDR3 region has 11 residues. CDR3 region: CSVSLTGELFF. The CDR3 DNA follows: TGCAGCGTGTCCCTTACCGGGGAGCTGTTTTTT.

The CDR3 DNA is TGTGCCAGTAGTTGGACAGGCCCAAATGAAAAACTGTTTTTT. Translating gives CASSWTGPNEKLFF. V and J are TRBV19 and TRBJ1-4; the match to TRBD1 covers 7 bases. The CDR3 consists of 14 residues. V trimming: 5 bases; J trimming: 5 bases; junction bases outside the gene matches: 5. Germline values: CDR1 LNHDA, CDR2 SQIVND (reference sequence).

This clonotype was seen many times. This chain links TRBV6-2 or TRBV6-3 with TRBJ2-1; TRBD2 aligns across 13 bases. The CDR3 is 13 residues long. The germline V gene encodes CDR1 MNHEY and CDR2 SVGEGT. V was pared by 7 bases and J by 10 bases, with 4 bases of the junction left unmatched. This CDR3 reads CASTWTSGSEQFF. As DNA, the CDR3 is TGTGCCAGCACCTGGACTAGCGGGAGCGAGCAGTTCTTC.

The V gene is TRBV29-1, the J gene TRBJ2-7; TRBD2 is a possible D gene (6 bases). The germline gives CDR1 SQVTM, CDR2 ANQGSEA. CDR3 size: 13 residues. V lost 5 bases to trimming and J lost 4 bases, with 15 bases between them. The CDR3 coding sequence is TGCAGCGTTAGTGGCGGGGCGACATACGAGCAGTACTTC. It specifies CSVSGGATYEQYF.

In its sample, this clonotype was seen a few times. V gene TRBV5-1 combines with J gene TRBJ2-3; TRBD1 matches at 9 bases. The CDR3 is made up of 15 amino acids. The V segment lost 3 bases and the J segment 2 bases; nucleotides outside the gene matches: 4. From germline, CDR1 is SGHRS and CDR2 YFSETQ. The CDR3 sequence: CASSSGQGTTDTQYF. CDR3 coding DNA: TGCGCCAGCAGCTCCGGACAGGGGACCACAGATACGCAGTATTTT.

This clonotype occurred many times. This chain links TRBV7-2 with TRBJ2-1, with TRBD2 as a possible D gene (5 bases). There are 15 residues in the CDR3. Germline CDR1 SGHTA, CDR2 FQGNSA. The germline V and J ends were trimmed by 4 bases and 9 bases, with 19 bases remaining between them. CDR3 sequence reads: CASSSSSNSAGEQFF. CDR3 bases: TGTGCCAGCAGCTCCTCAAGTAACTCGGCGGGTGAGCAGTTCTTC.

The V and J genes are TRBV5-1 and TRBJ1-1, with 8 bases that match TRBD1. In germline, CDR1 is SGHRS, CDR2 YFSETQ. V trimming: 4 bases; J trimming: 4 bases; junction bases outside the gene matches: 6. The CDR3 length is 14 residues. CDR3 sequence: CASSGQGVITEAFF. The DNA of the CDR3 is TGCGCCAGCAGCGGACAGGGAGTAATCACTGAAGCTTTCTTT.

V gene TRBV28 combines with J gene TRBJ1-1; D is perhaps TRBD1 (6 bases). The CDR3 extends over 15 amino acids. V gave up 6 bases and J gave up 0 bases, with 14 bases separating them. Germline V gene data show CDR1 as MDHEN and CDR2 as SYDVKM. The CDR3 DNA sequence: TGTGCCAGCAGCTCACCCGGGACAATGAACACTGAAGCTTTCTTT. Encoded protein: CASSSPGTMNTEAFF.

This chain connects TRBV6-5 to TRBJ2-5; 10 nucleotides line up with TRBD1. CDR1 and CDR2 (germline): MNHEY, SVGAGI. This CDR3 has 17 residues. The V segment lost 5 bases and the J segment 5 bases; nucleotides outside the gene matches: 14. The CDR3 DNA sequence: TGTGCCAGCAGTCACCTTTATTTAGGACAGGGGGAGGAGACCCAGTACTTC. It translates to CASSHLYLGQGEETQYF.

The chain employs TRBV5-4 and TRBJ2-5; D perhaps matches TRBD1 (7 bases). The ends were cut back, 1 base at V and 4 bases at J, with 11 bases in the middle. Germline CDR1 SGHNT, CDR2 YYREEE (reference sequence). CDR3 length: 14 residues. This CDR3 is CASSLLQGGETQYF. The CDR3 DNA sequence: TGTGCCAGCAGCTTGCTCCAGGGGGGAGAGACCCAGTACTTC.

A few counts support this clonotype. CDR3 protein: CATSALASNYEQYF. The DNA of the CDR3 is TGTGCCACCAGCGCGCTAGCGTCAAACTACGAGCAGTACTTC. The chain links TRBV15 to TRBJ2-7; D may be TRBD2 (6 bases). The CDR3 loop spans 14 amino acids. With 5 bases removed from V and 3 bases from J, the gap between germline ends came to 14 bases. Germline V gene sequence: CDR1 LNHNV, CDR2 YYDKDF (reference sequence).

This clonotype was seen many times. The gene calls are TRBV20-1 and TRBJ2-3; D gene unclear. This CDR3 spans 14 amino acids. Germline V gene sequence: CDR1 DFQATT, CDR2 SNEGSKA (reference sequence). Trimming took 4 bases from V and 3 from J, leaving 14 bases between them. This CDR3 is CSANSFRLTDTQYF. The CDR3, as DNA: TGCAGTGCTAATTCGTTCCGGCTGACAGATACGCAGTATTTT.

Many counts were recorded for this clonotype. The chain has TRBV3-1 and TRBJ2-7, with D possibly TRBD2 on 5 matching bases. The CDR3 loop spans 14 amino acids. The germline V gene encodes CDR1 LGHDT and CDR2 YNNKEL (reference sequence). V shed 0 bases and J shed 2 bases, with 8 bases lying between them. As DNA, the CDR3 is TGTGCCAGCAGCCAAGAACCCGGGACCTACGAGCAGTACTTC. As protein: CASSQEPGTYEQYF.

This rearrangement joins TRBV6-2 or TRBV6-3 to TRBJ2-2, with D uncertain. The CDR3 has 14 residues. Germline V gene lookup returns CDR1 MNHEY and CDR2 SVGEGT. The V end was cut by 6 bases, the J end by 0 bases, with 8 bases between. Here the CDR3 reads CASSPAPNTGELFF. The CDR3 DNA reads TGTGCCAGCAGCCCCGCGCCGAACACCGGGGAGCTGTTTTTT.

This clonotype has at least ten counts. This chain uses TRBV7-8 with TRBJ2-3, with D tentatively TRBD2 (6 bases). CDR1 is SGHVS and CDR2 is FQNEAQ in the germline V gene. This CDR3 has 14 residues. With 5 bases removed from V and 11 bases from J, the gap between germline ends came to 20 bases. The CDR3 DNA reads TGTGCCAGCAGCCGATACCGGGACTCCTCAAGGCAGTATTTT. It yields the protein CASSRYRDSSRQYF.

This clonotype came up many times. V usage is TRBV7-9 and J usage is TRBJ2-2; unclear D gene. This CDR3 is 11 amino acids long. Germline loops: CDR1 SEHNR, CDR2 FQNEAQ (reference sequence). V was trimmed by 3 bases and J by 7 bases, leaving 3 bases between them. CDR3 in amino acids: CASSFFGELFF. For the CDR3, the DNA is TGTGCCAGCAGCTTCTTCGGGGAGCTGTTTTTT. The full variable domain, its missing parts supplied by reference TRBV7-9 and TRBJ2-2, is DTGVSQNPRHKITKRGQNVTFRCDPISEHNRLYWYRQTLGQGPEFLTYFQNEAQLEKSRLLSDRFSAERPKGSFSTLEIQRTEQGDSAMYLCASSFFGELFFGEGSRLTVL.

This clonotype has ten or more counts. CDR3 region: CASTGDTGELFF. The CDR3 nucleotides are TGTGCCAGCACAGGTGACACCGGGGAGCTGTTTTTT. V usage is TRBV2 and J usage is TRBJ2-2; D ambiguous. Trimming pared 7 bases from V and 3 bases from J, leaving 6 bases between. Germline CDR1 reads SNHLY; CDR2 reads FYNNEI. The CDR3 runs to 12 residues.

This clonotype was seen repeatedly, ten times or more. The chain joins TRBV20-1 to TRBJ1-4; no firm D call. This CDR3 is built from 13 residues. Germline CDR1 reads DFQATT; CDR2 reads SNEGSKA (reference sequence). Trimming left V 8 bases short and J 5 bases short, with 15 bases between. The CDR3 here is CSPRAVTNEKLFF. The CDR3, as DNA: TGCAGTCCCCGGGCAGTAACGAATGAAAAACTGTTTTTT.

This clonotype showed up many times. The V and J genes are TRBV2 and TRBJ2-1, with D possibly being TRBD1 (7 bases). Germline CDR1 SNHLY, CDR2 FYNNEI. Trimming took off 8 bases at V and 4 bases at J, with 21 bases between the two ends. The CDR3 totals 16 residues. The CDR3 nucleotides read TGTGCCAGCTCTACCTGGACAGGCGGGATGTACAATGAGCAGTTCTTC. Encoded protein: CASSTWTGGMYNEQFF.

This clonotype turned up a few times. The CDR3 here is CASSLTRDRAVKNIQYF. The DNA of the CDR3 is TGTGCCAGCAGCCTAACCCGGGACAGGGCTGTCAAAAACATTCAGTACTTC. The chain carries TRBV5-4 and TRBJ2-4; 9 bases map to TRBD1. With V trimmed by 4 bases and J by 3 bases, 11 bases remained unmatched. The CDR3 has 17 amino acids. CDR1 is SGHNT and CDR2 is YYREEE in the germline V gene (reference sequence).

In its sample, this clonotype was seen many times. The chain joins TRBV27 to TRBJ2-7, with 7 bases matching TRBD2. The CDR3 runs 15 residues. The germline gives CDR1 MNHEY, CDR2 SMNVEV (reference sequence). V dropped 2 bases and J dropped 2; count of bases not matched to a gene: 6. The CDR3 loop reads CASSLRSSGAYEQYF. Here the CDR3 DNA reads TGTGCCAGCAGTTTAAGGTCTAGCGGCGCCTACGAGCAGTACTTC.

In DNA, the CDR3 is TGTGCCAGCAGCTTAGGGGACACTGTTAATTCACCCCTCCACTTT. Amino acid sequence: CASSLGDTVNSPLHF. This sequence joins TRBV11-2 and TRBJ1-6; D is possibly TRBD1 (6 bases). The CDR3 consists of 15 residues. V shed 1 base and J shed 6 bases, with 10 bases lying between them. The germline gives CDR1 SGHAT, CDR2 FQNNGV.

This clonotype was counted at least ten times. The rearrangement links TRBV28 to TRBJ2-5; possibly TRBD1 or TRBD2 for D (5 bases each). In germline, CDR1 is MDHEN, CDR2 SYDVKM. The CDR3 spans 15 residues. V was shortened by 6 bases and J by 5 bases, with 19 bases between the two germline ends. CDR3 protein: CASRPRDHLEETQYF. The CDR3 coding sequence is TGTGCCAGCAGGCCCCGGGACCATCTGGAGGAGACCCAGTACTTC.

For this clonotype: Sequence at one end of the junction differs from germline and may be a read error. V is TRBV5-1 and J is TRBJ2-7; no firm D call. There are 13 residues in the CDR3. Germline V gene lookup returns CDR1 SGHRS and CDR2 YFSETQ. The CDR3 sequence: CASGLELGIEQYF. The CDR3 DNA is TGCGCCAGCGGCTTGGAATTAGGGATCGAGCAGTACTTC.